Below are 2 T cell receptor beta chains sequenced from a single sample in a study of vaccination and CD4 T cells after COVID-19. The treatment is: approximately nine-day PBMC culture with coronavirus spike peptide pools or control peptides (ViraFEST assay). Samples of CD4+ T cells were obtained from the unexposed donor before the COVID-19 pandemic (2011-2018). Their cognate antigens are unknown. Researchers used the Oncomine TCR Beta short-read assay to sequence DNA from cultured CD4+ T cells. Extraction of genomic DNA was performed on cultured CD4+ T cells. TCRdb used MiXCR to reprocess the PCR reads, holding one entry per CDR3 protein. Of some 10,000 distinct CDR3 sequences in the sample, 25% to 35% were seen once. Sequencing used CD4+ T cells from blood, cultured in vitro. These receptors were taken from a human donor in good health.

V and J are TRBV4-1 and TRBJ2-3, with D possibly matching TRBD2 (6 bases). Trimming took 0 bases from V and 2 from J, leaving 9 bases between them. CDR3 size: 15 residues. Germline V CDR1 and CDR2: MGHRA, YSYEKL. The CDR3 reads CASSQDRGTTDTQYF. The CDR3 DNA follows: TGCGCCAGCAGCCAAGATCGGGGGACCACAGATACGCAGTATTTT.

This clonotype has a handful of counts. The chain recombines TRBV20-1 with TRBJ1-6; TRBD1 matches 8 bases. The ends lost 4 bases at V and 10 bases at J; junction bases unmatched: 6. Germline CDR1 DFQATT, CDR2 SNEGSKA (reference sequence). The CDR3 has 13 residues. CDR3 residues: CSATQGAQSPLHF. The CDR3 coding sequence is TGCAGTGCTACCCAGGGGGCTCAGTCACCCCTCCACTTT.